The rows below give T cell receptor beta chains drawn from one sample of a study of cytomegalovirus exposure and HLA in healthy donors. Profiling relied on immunoSEQ multiplex PCR, and the TCRdb table lists in-frame clones only, not all of them. The sample gives tens of thousands of clones, about 85% of which show up once; about 10% is in the top ten. The sequencing input was PBMCs. The receptors shown here come from a female donor in good health and CMV-seronegative. Both conserved end residues are part of each CDR3. Each record gives: CDR3 length, D gene, V gene, clone size, J gene, CDR3 protein, CDR3 DNA. The D gene is left open where the match is weak. The listing skips clone size in some rows; elsewhere it reads once, few, many or a size class.

CDR3 length: 14; D gene: -; V gene: TRBV6-4; clone size: -; J gene: TRBJ1-5; CDR3 protein: CASSDSAGGQPQHF; CDR3 DNA: TGTGCCAGCAGTGACTCGGCGGGCGGCCAGCCCCAGCATTTT
CDR3 length: 11; D gene: -; V gene: TRBV7-8; clone size: -; J gene: TRBJ2-7; CDR3 protein: CASSKAREQYF; CDR3 DNA: TGTGCCAGCAGCAAAGCTCGCGAGCAGTACTTC
CDR3 length: 12; D gene: -; V gene: TRBV19; clone size: -; J gene: TRBJ2-7; CDR3 protein: CASSADAHEQYF; CDR3 DNA: TGTGCCAGTAGTGCGGATGCACACGAGCAGTACTTC
CDR3 length: 14; D gene: TRBD1; V gene: TRBV30; clone size: -; J gene: TRBJ1-5; CDR3 protein: CAWSATGGFQPQHF; CDR3 DNA: TGTGCCTGGAGTGCGACAGGGGGCTTTCAGCCCCAGCATTTT
CDR3 length: 15; D gene: -; V gene: TRBV18; clone size: -; J gene: TRBJ2-3; CDR3 protein: CASSPQDSRTDTQYF; CDR3 DNA: TGTGCCAGCTCACCACAGGACTCCCGCACAGATACGCAGTATTTT
CDR3 length: 15; D gene: -; V gene: TRBV2; clone size: -; J gene: TRBJ1-5; CDR3 protein: CASSREKYSNQPQHF; CDR3 DNA: TGTGCCAGCAGTAGGGAGAAGTATAGCAATCAGCCCCAGCATTTT
CDR3 length: 15; D gene: TRBD1; V gene: TRBV7-2; clone size: -; J gene: TRBJ2-7; CDR3 protein: CASKLRTGGHYEQYF; CDR3 DNA: TGTGCCAGCAAACTCCGGACAGGGGGACACTACGAGCAGTACTTC
CDR3 length: 16; D gene: -; V gene: TRBV4-1; clone size: -; J gene: TRBJ1-5; CDR3 protein: CASSQTSGNSNQPQHF; CDR3 DNA: TGCGCCAGCAGCCAGACCTCAGGGAATAGCAATCAGCCCCAGCATTTT
CDR3 length: 15; D gene: -; V gene: TRBV5-1; clone size: -; J gene: TRBJ2-7; CDR3 protein: CASSSTRADIYEQYF; CDR3 DNA: TGCGCCAGCAGCTCGACGCGGGCGGATATTTACGAGCAGTACTTC
CDR3 length: 16; D gene: TRBD2; V gene: TRBV9; clone size: -; J gene: TRBJ2-7; CDR3 protein: CASSVARGVPAYEQYF; CDR3 DNA: TGTGCCAGCAGCGTAGCTCGGGGGGTGCCGGCCTACGAGCAGTACTTC
CDR3 length: 14; D gene: TRBD2; V gene: TRBV28; clone size: -; J gene: TRBJ2-1; CDR3 protein: CATGGLAGANEQFF; CDR3 DNA: TGTGCCACCGGAGGACTAGCGGGGGCAAATGAGCAGTTCTTC
CDR3 length: 15; D gene: TRBD2; V gene: TRBV9; clone size: -; J gene: TRBJ2-2; CDR3 protein: CASSTTSGGTGELFF; CDR3 DNA: TGTGCCAGCAGCACGACTAGCGGGGGCACCGGGGAGCTGTTTTTT
CDR3 length: 15; D gene: TRBD2; V gene: TRBV28; clone size: few; J gene: TRBJ2-3; CDR3 protein: CASSTASGNTDTQYF; CDR3 DNA: TGTGCCAGCAGTACGGCTAGCGGTAACACAGATACGCAGTATTTT
CDR3 length: 16; D gene: -; V gene: TRBV4-3; clone size: -; J gene: TRBJ2-7; CDR3 protein: CASSQEGTAQLYEQYF; CDR3 DNA: TGCGCCAGCAGCCAAGAAGGCACAGCCCAACTCTACGAGCAGTACTTC
CDR3 length: 15; D gene: TRBD2; V gene: TRBV4-3; clone size: -; J gene: TRBJ2-7; CDR3 protein: CASSQDSGRIYEQYF; CDR3 DNA: TGCGCCAGCAGCCAAGATAGCGGGAGGATCTACGAGCAGTACTTC
CDR3 length: 13; D gene: -; V gene: TRBV15; clone size: -; J gene: TRBJ2-7; CDR3 protein: CATSRDSGYEQYF; CDR3 DNA: TGTGCCACCAGCAGAGACTCAGGCTACGAGCAGTACTTC
CDR3 length: 15; D gene: TRBD1; V gene: TRBV5-1; clone size: -; J gene: TRBJ1-4; CDR3 protein: CASSLAATGAEKLFF; CDR3 DNA: TGCGCCAGCAGCTTGGCTGCGACAGGGGCCGAAAAACTGTTTTTT
CDR3 length: 14; D gene: TRBD2; V gene: TRBV2; clone size: -; J gene: TRBJ2-3; CDR3 protein: CASNRAGRTDTQYF; CDR3 DNA: TGTGCCAGCAACCGAGCGGGACGCACAGATACGCAGTATTTT
CDR3 length: 16; D gene: TRBD2; V gene: TRBV11-2; clone size: -; J gene: TRBJ2-7; CDR3 protein: CASSSVTSGRVYEQYF; CDR3 DNA: TGTGCCAGCAGCTCCGTAACTAGCGGGAGGGTGTACGAGCAGTACTTC
CDR3 length: 13; D gene: -; V gene: TRBV6-1; clone size: -; J gene: TRBJ2-7; CDR3 protein: CASSPSKNYKQYF; CDR3 DNA: TGTGCCAGCAGCCCTAGCAAGAACTACAAGCAGTACTTC
CDR3 length: 14; D gene: -; V gene: TRBV6-5; clone size: -; J gene: TRBJ2-7; CDR3 protein: CASSYWGEGDEQYF; CDR3 DNA: TGTGCCAGCAGTTACTGGGGGGAAGGGGACGAGCAGTACTTC
CDR3 length: 12; D gene: TRBD2; V gene: TRBV28; clone size: -; J gene: TRBJ2-1; CDR3 protein: CASSTVAGREFF; CDR3 DNA: TGTGCCAGCAGTACAGTAGCGGGAAGGGAGTTCTTC
CDR3 length: 17; D gene: -; V gene: TRBV7-3; clone size: -; J gene: TRBJ2-1; CDR3 protein: CASSLTRGTDVYNEQFF; CDR3 DNA: TGTGCCAGCAGCTTAACTCGGGGGACAGATGTATACAATGAGCAGTTCTTC
CDR3 length: 15; D gene: -; V gene: TRBV10-3; clone size: -; J gene: TRBJ1-2; CDR3 protein: CAISEFTGYDYGYTF; CDR3 DNA: TGTGCCATCAGTGAGTTTACAGGGTACGACTATGGCTACACCTTC
CDR3 length: 15; D gene: TRBD2; V gene: TRBV6-5; clone size: -; J gene: TRBJ2-3; CDR3 protein: CASSGLAGGPDTQYF; CDR3 DNA: TGTGCCAGCAGTGGACTAGCGGGGGGGCCAGATACGCAGTATTTT
CDR3 length: 13; D gene: TRBD1; V gene: TRBV6-1; clone size: -; J gene: TRBJ1-4; CDR3 protein: CASAVGGWEKLFF; CDR3 DNA: TGTGCCAGCGCGGTAGGGGGCTGGGAAAAACTGTTTTTT
CDR3 length: 16; D gene: -; V gene: TRBV19; clone size: -; J gene: TRBJ2-3; CDR3 protein: CASSIARAASTDTQYF; CDR3 DNA: TGTGCCAGTAGTATCGCCCGAGCGGCTAGCACAGATACGCAGTATTTT
CDR3 length: 14; D gene: -; V gene: TRBV6-1; clone size: -; J gene: TRBJ1-5; CDR3 protein: CASSEGGSNQPQHF; CDR3 DNA: TGTGCCAGCAGTGAGGGCGGGAGCAATCAGCCCCAGCATTTT
CDR3 length: 16; D gene: TRBD2; V gene: TRBV6-5; clone size: -; J gene: TRBJ2-1; CDR3 protein: CASSYSSSGGDNEQFF; CDR3 DNA: TGTGCCAGCAGTTACTCTTCTAGCGGGGGGGACAATGAGCAGTTCTTC
CDR3 length: 15; D gene: TRBD2; V gene: TRBV9; clone size: -; J gene: TRBJ2-3; CDR3 protein: CASSVSGRPTDTQYF; CDR3 DNA: TGTGCCAGCAGCGTAAGCGGGAGGCCCACAGATACGCAGTATTTT
CDR3 length: 14; D gene: TRBD1; V gene: TRBV14; clone size: -; J gene: TRBJ1-1; CDR3 protein: CASSHRTGPTEAFF; CDR3 DNA: TGTGCCAGCAGCCATCGGACAGGGCCCACTGAAGCTTTCTTT
CDR3 length: 11; D gene: -; V gene: TRBV29-1; clone size: -; J gene: TRBJ2-1; CDR3 protein: CSVFRVNEQFF; CDR3 DNA: TGCAGCGTTTTCAGGGTTAATGAGCAGTTCTTC
CDR3 length: 14; D gene: -; V gene: TRBV6-5; clone size: -; J gene: TRBJ2-1; CDR3 protein: CASSSSKGFNEQFF; CDR3 DNA: TGTGCCAGCAGCTCGTCGAAGGGGTTCAATGAGCAGTTCTTC
CDR3 length: 13; D gene: -; V gene: TRBV27; clone size: -; J gene: TRBJ2-2; CDR3 protein: CASSRVNTGELFF; CDR3 DNA: TGTGCCAGCAGTCGAGTGAACACCGGGGAGCTGTTTTTT
CDR3 length: 14; D gene: TRBD1; V gene: TRBV7-9; clone size: -; J gene: TRBJ2-5; CDR3 protein: CASSLTGGVETQYF; CDR3 DNA: TGTGCCAGCAGCTTGACAGGGGGAGTGGAGACCCAGTACTTC
CDR3 length: 13; D gene: -; V gene: TRBV6-5; clone size: -; J gene: TRBJ1-1; CDR3 protein: CASSYSTNTEAFF; CDR3 DNA: TGTGCCAGCAGTTACTCGACAAACACTGAAGCTTTCTTT
CDR3 length: 17; D gene: TRBD2; V gene: TRBV5-1; clone size: -; J gene: TRBJ2-1; CDR3 protein: CASSPGTAGLAHNEQFF; CDR3 DNA: TGCGCCAGCAGCCCTGGAACGGCGGGACTAGCCCACAATGAGCAGTTCTTC
CDR3 length: 16; D gene: -; V gene: TRBV9; clone size: few; J gene: TRBJ2-6; CDR3 protein: CASSVNAGSGANGLTF; CDR3 DNA: TGTGCCAGCAGCGTTAACGCAGGGTCTGGGGCCAACGGCCTGACTTTC
CDR3 length: 15; D gene: -; V gene: TRBV9; clone size: -; J gene: TRBJ1-2; CDR3 protein: CASSFLGGPWNGYTF; CDR3 DNA: TGTGCCAGCAGCTTCCTCGGGGGGCCGTGGAATGGCTACACCTTC
CDR3 length: 15; D gene: TRBD1; V gene: TRBV6-1; clone size: -; J gene: TRBJ1-4; CDR3 protein: CASSSGQVVGEKLFF; CDR3 DNA: TGTGCCAGCAGTTCTGGACAGGTCGTGGGTGAAAAACTGTTTTTT
CDR3 length: 14; D gene: -; V gene: TRBV5-1; clone size: -; J gene: TRBJ1-1; CDR3 protein: CASSPLGDNTEAFF; CDR3 DNA: TGCGCCAGCAGCCCCTTGGGAGACAACACTGAAGCTTTCTTT